The 22 T cell receptor beta chains below all came from one sample that was sequenced in a study of neurological immune-mediated disorders. TCRdb independently ran MiXCR on the 5' RACE reads; one entry per CDR3 protein. This table holds roughly 90,000 distinct CDR3 sequences, 3.5% found once. Source material: PBMCs. All receptors derive from a woman between 50 and 59 years old with multiple sclerosis.

This clonotype was counted many times. The rearrangement joins TRBV20-1 to TRBJ2-1; 10 bases line up with TRBD2. The CDR3 contains 11 residues. V shed 5 bases, J shed 14 bases, and the junction held 6 bases outside the gene matches. Germline V gives CDR1 DFQATT, CDR2 SNEGSKA (reference sequence). This CDR3 is CSAERGGIEFF. The CDR3 region has the DNA TGCAGTGCTGAGCGGGGGGGTATTGAGTTCTTC.

This clonotype was seen ten or more times. The V call is TRBV6-6, the J call TRBJ2-7; no clear D. CDR1 is MNHNY and CDR2 is SVGAGI in the germline V gene (reference sequence). The CDR3 covers 12 residues. The V and J ends lost 5 bases and 3 bases respectively, with 8 bases between them. This CDR3 reads CASSQTDYEQYF. The CDR3 nucleotides read TGTGCCAGCAGTCAGACCGACTACGAGCAGTACTTC.

This clonotype has ten or more counts. This chain joins TRBV12-3 or TRBV12-4 and TRBJ1-2; TRBD1 aligns across 10 bases. Trimming removed 5 bases from V and 8 bases from J; junction bases left unmatched: 5. This CDR3 has 13 residues. The CDR3 loop reads CASSPTGGRGYTF. CDR3 DNA: TGTGCCAGCAGTCCGACAGGGGGCCGGGGCTACACCTTC.

This clonotype was observed at least ten times. The V gene is TRBV5-1, the J gene TRBJ2-7; 7 positions match TRBD1. V gave up 0 bases and J gave up 3 bases; unmatched junction bases: 6. In germline, CDR1 is SGHRS, CDR2 YFSETQ. The CDR3 has 15 amino acids. The CDR3 DNA reads as TGCGCCAGCAGCTTGGAAGGGGGCTTGGGCTACGAGCAGTACTTC. Amino acids: CASSLEGGLGYEQYF. Combining the CDR3 with reference TRBV5-1 and TRBJ2-7 gives the whole variable domain KAGVTQTPRYLIKTRGQQVTLSCSPISGHRSVSWYQQTPGQGLQFLFEYFSETQRNKGNFPGRFSGRQFSNSRSEMNVSTLELGDSALYLCASSLEGGLGYEQYFGPGTRLTVT.

This clonotype was counted only a few times. The CDR3 DNA follows: TGCAGTGCAAACGAGCTGCGGGGACTAAACTATGGCTACACCTTC. Translated: CSANELRGLNYGYTF. This chain joins TRBV20-1 and TRBJ1-2; D might be TRBD1 (5 bases). This CDR3 region has 15 residues. V lost 6 bases, J lost 2 bases, and 19 bases lay in between. Germline assignment: CDR1 DFQATT and CDR2 SNEGSKA (reference sequence).

In its sample, this clonotype was seen many times. The rearrangement uses TRBV20-1 and TRBJ2-3; D is unclear. Germline V gives CDR1 DFQATT, CDR2 SNEGSKA (reference sequence). The germline V and J ends were trimmed by 2 bases and 6 bases, with 6 bases remaining between them. This CDR3 region has 11 residues. The CDR3 here is CSARRYDTQYF. The CDR3 bases are TGCAGTGCTAGACGGTACGATACGCAGTATTTT.

This clonotype was counted at least ten times. The rearrangement joins TRBV6-2 or TRBV6-3 to TRBJ2-7, with a weak D call TRBD1 (6 bases). Trimming shortened V by 5 bases and J by 2 bases, and 19 bases separated the two germline ends. CDR3 length: 16 residues. Germline assignment: CDR1 MNHEY and CDR2 SVGEGT. CDR3 amino acids: CASSRQDGEPPYEQYF. The CDR3 DNA is TGTGCCAGCAGTCGACAGGACGGCGAACCTCCCTACGAGCAGTACTTC.

With respect to this clonotype: This clone may be a read error of a much larger clone one base away. The chain is built from TRBV19 and TRBJ2-3, with 8 bases identical to TRBD2. Germline CDR1 reads LNHDA; CDR2 reads SQIVND (reference sequence). CDR3 length: 13 amino acids. After removal of 3 bases from V and 11 bases from J, the junction contained 7 bases not matched to a gene. The CDR3 nucleotides are TGTGCCAGTAGTATGAGACTAGCGAACAAGCAGTATTTT. Protein sequence: CASSMRLANKQYF. The full variable domain, with the rest looked up from reference TRBV19 and TRBJ2-3, is DGGITQSPKYLFRKEGQNVTLSCEQNLNHDAMYWYRQDPGQGLRLIYYSQIVNDFQKGDIAEGYSVSREKKESFPLTVTSAQKNPTAFYLCASSMRLANKQYFGPGTRLTVL.

In its sample, this clonotype was seen many times. V gene TRBV5-5 combines with J gene TRBJ2-5; 8 positions agree with TRBD1. Germline V gives CDR1 SGHKS, CDR2 YYEKEE (reference sequence). There are 14 residues in the CDR3. V lost 4 bases, J lost 4 bases, and 6 bases stayed unmatched. The CDR3 nucleotides read TGTGCCAGCAGCAACAACAGGGGGATAGAGACCCAGTACTTC. It codes for CASSNNRGIETQYF.

This clonotype has ten or more counts. At one end, the junction sequence differs from germline, possibly due to a read error. The chain joins TRBV20-1 to TRBJ1-5; 7 bases map to TRBD1. The CDR3 spans 13 residues. Germline-derived CDR1 and CDR2 are DFQATT and SNEGSKA (reference sequence). The CDR3 DNA sequence: TGCAGTGCCAGAGGACAGGAGGATCAGCCCCAGCATTTT. It is translated as CSARGQEDQPQHF.

This clonotype came up many times. CDR3 in DNA: TGCGCCAGCAGCCAAAAAAGCCAGGGGGTATTTGAAAAACTGTTTTTT. Its translation: CASSQKSQGVFEKLFF. The V gene is TRBV4-3, the J gene TRBJ1-4, with TRBD1 matching over 7 bases. This CDR3 contains 16 residues. J gave up 7 bases and V 2 bases, and 10 bases lay outside the gene matches. The germline CDR1 and CDR2 sequences are LGHNA and YSLEER.

This clonotype was seen many times. The genes are TRBV5-1 and TRBJ2-7, with TRBD2 matching 11 bases. The junction had 1 base not matched to a gene; V was cut back by 0 bases and J by 2 bases. From germline, CDR1 is SGHRS and CDR2 YFSETQ. This CDR3 contains 15 residues. CDR3 coding DNA: TGCGCCAGCAGCTTGGTGACTAGCGGGGCCTACGAGCAGTACTTC. It specifies CASSLVTSGAYEQYF.

This clonotype was seen many times. The chain uses TRBV20-1 and TRBJ2-1; TRBD2 agrees at 10 bases. The CDR3 has 16 residues. The J segment lost 7 bases and the V segment lost 6 bases, leaving 15 bases of the junction unmatched. Germline V gene data show CDR1 as DFQATT and CDR2 as SNEGSKA (reference sequence). CDR3 nucleotide sequence: TGCAGTGCAAACTACGGGGGTAGCGGGGGGCTAAATGAGCAGTTCTTC. Translated: CSANYGGSGGLNEQFF.

The V gene is TRBV5-1, the J gene TRBJ2-3; D is ambiguous. This CDR3 region has 14 residues. Germline CDR1 is SGHRS and CDR2 is YFSETQ. V lost 1 base and J 2 bases, leaving 8 bases between the germline ends. The CDR3 sequence is CASSLFLSTDTQYF. The CDR3, as DNA: TGCGCCAGCAGCTTGTTTCTCTCCACAGATACGCAGTATTTT. Together with reference TRBV5-1 and TRBJ2-3, the CDR3 gives the full variable domain: KAGVTQTPRYLIKTRGQQVTLSCSPISGHRSVSWYQQTPGQGLQFLFEYFSETQRNKGNFPGRFSGRQFSNSRSEMNVSTLELGDSALYLCASSLFLSTDTQYFGPGTRLTVL.

Concerning this clonotype itself: Germline and junction disagree at one end, which may indicate a read error. The chain joins TRBV11-2 to TRBJ1-5; a possible D gene is TRBD1 (6 bases). The V gene's germline CDR1 is SGHAT and CDR2 FQNNGV. The CDR3 contains 15 residues. CDR3 bases: TGTGCCAGCAGCCTAAGCAGGGCCCAGGGGAAGACCCAGAATTTT. Translating it yields CASSLSRAQGKTQNF. Looking up the rest from reference TRBV11-2 and TRBJ1-5 gives the full variable domain: EAGVAQSPRYKIIEKRQSVAFWCNPISGHATLYWYQQILGQGPKLLIQFQNNGVVDDSQLPKDRFSAERLKGVDSTLKIQPAKLEDSAVYLCASSLSRAQGKTQNFGDGTRLSIL.

This clonotype showed up many times. The chain uses TRBV10-3 and TRBJ2-7, with 7 bases that match TRBD1. This CDR3 is built from 11 residues. CDR1 is ENHRY, CDR2 SYGVKD, per germline. The ends lost 8 bases at V and 4 bases at J; junction bases unmatched: 2. CDR3 protein: CAILTGYEQYF. CDR3 nucleotide sequence: TGTGCCATCCTGACAGGGTACGAGCAGTACTTC.

This clonotype was counted at least ten times. The V and J genes are TRBV9 and TRBJ1-3, with TRBD1 matching over 11 bases. Germline values: CDR1 SGDLS, CDR2 YYNGEE. The CDR3 is 17 amino acids. J lost 2 bases, V lost 0 bases, and 4 bases had no gene match. DNA for the CDR3: TGTGCCAGCAGCGTAGAAGCGGGACAGGGGGCTGGAAACACCATATATTTT. Translated: CASSVEAGQGAGNTIYF.

The V gene is TRBV11-2, the J gene TRBJ2-3; TRBD1 matches 7 bases. The CDR3 is 18 residues long. V was clipped by 5 bases and J by 3 bases; unmatched bases: 17. The germline V gene encodes CDR1 SGHAT and CDR2 FQNNGV. Here the CDR3 DNA reads TGTGCCAGCAGCCCCGGTCGGACAGGACACTTCCCGACAGATACGCAGTATTTT. As protein: CASSPGRTGHFPTDTQYF.

This clonotype has a count of ten or more. This chain links TRBV20-1 with TRBJ2-2, with a possible D match to TRBD2 (5 bases). This CDR3 has 14 amino acids. V lost 0 bases to trimming and J lost 6 bases, with 11 bases between them. The germline CDR1 and CDR2 sequences are DFQATT and SNEGSKA (reference sequence). CDR3 nucleotide sequence: TGCAGTGCTAGAGATAGTGGGCGGGCCGGGGAGCTGTTTTTT. It encodes CSARDSGRAGELFF.

This clonotype was observed many times. The chain has TRBV10-3 and TRBJ2-3; TRBD2 might be the D (5 bases). This CDR3 is 13 amino acids long. Per germline, CDR1 ENHRY and CDR2 SYGVKD. Here the CDR3 DNA reads TGTGGTACTGGTGAGGGAGGCACAGATACGCAGTATTTT. Translating it yields CGTGEGGTDTQYF.

This clonotype was recorded many times. The chain is built from TRBV19 and TRBJ1-5; 7 bases agree with TRBD1. The germline V gene encodes CDR1 LNHDA and CDR2 SQIVND (reference sequence). Trimming took 3 bases from V and 0 from J; bases not matched to a gene: 8. CDR3 length: 17 amino acids. The CDR3 region has the DNA TGTGCCAGTAGTATTGTCCAGGGGGTCTATAGCAATCAGCCCCAGCATTTT. Amino acids: CASSIVQGVYSNQPQHF.

This clonotype was seen only once. It may be a read error: a sequence one base away is much more abundant. The chain joins TRBV20-1 to TRBJ1-5, with 7 nucleotides matching TRBD1. CDR1 is DFQATT and CDR2 is SNEGSKA in the germline V gene (reference sequence). CDR3 length: 13 residues. The CDR3 loop reads CSVTGENNQHQHF. CDR3 nucleotide sequence: TGCAGTGTCACAGGGGAAAACAATCAGCACCAGCATTTT.